This T cell receptor (beta chain) was sequenced during a study of T cell repertoires in cytomegalovirus infection. For the study at large: Selected CMV epitopes included recently identified HLA-C-restricted ones as well as well-studied HLA-B-restricted ones. It can be stated that public TCR beta signatures indicated CMV infection as well as a matching HLA type. Whole-study results and caveats: CMV-specific TCR beta clonotypes restricted by HLA-C were the ones dominating the ex vivo response. Accumulated public TCR beta family frequency recognized individuals carrying CMV together with the relevant HLA.

As regards this clonotype: Its antigen is not known.

The germline V gene encodes CDR1 SGHAT and CDR2 FQNNGV. V was clipped by 5 bases and J by 6 bases, with 14 bases between them. This CDR3 is built from 14 residues. MiXCR, run by TCRdb on the reads, gives a single entry per CDR3 protein. The table shows just over 450,000 distinct CDR3 sequences, with under 55% occurring only once. The gene calls are TRBV11-2 and TRBJ1-3; D may be TRBD1 (6 bases). The starting material was cultured PBMCs, obtained from culture after CMV antigen stimulation. The clonotype was recovered from a human donor in good health (CMV status not recorded). Some clones in this sample may be carry-over from other donors' samples. The CDR3 nucleotides are TGTGCCAGCAGCCGCCTTGGGGGCCTAAACACCATATATTTT. Protein sequence: CASSRLGGLNTIYF.